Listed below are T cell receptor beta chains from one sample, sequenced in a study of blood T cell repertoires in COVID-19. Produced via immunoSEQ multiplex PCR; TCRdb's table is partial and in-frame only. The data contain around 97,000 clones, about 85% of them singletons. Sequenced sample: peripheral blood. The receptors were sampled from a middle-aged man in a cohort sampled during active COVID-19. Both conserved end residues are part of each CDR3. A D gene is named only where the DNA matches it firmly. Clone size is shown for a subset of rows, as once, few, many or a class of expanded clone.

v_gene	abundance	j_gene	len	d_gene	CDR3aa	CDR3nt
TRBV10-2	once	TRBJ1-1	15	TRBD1	CASRDRVREHTEAFF	TGCGCCAGCCGAGACAGGGTCAGGGAGCACACTGAAGCTTTCTTT
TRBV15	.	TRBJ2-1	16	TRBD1	CATSRAPTGTGNEQFF	TGTGCCACCAGCAGGGCCCCGACAGGGACCGGCAATGAGCAGTTCTTC
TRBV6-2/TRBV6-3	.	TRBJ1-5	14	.	CASSYVQSNQPQHF	TGTGCCAGCAGTTATGTCCAGTCCAATCAGCCCCAGCATTTT
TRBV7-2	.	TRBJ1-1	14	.	CASSLAGVGTEAFF	TGTGCCAGCAGCTTAGCCGGGGTGGGCACTGAAGCTTTCTTT
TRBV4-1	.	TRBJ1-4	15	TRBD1	CASSPAGTGREKLFF	TGCGCCAGCAGCCCGGCCGGGACAGGGAGGGAAAAACTGTTTTTT
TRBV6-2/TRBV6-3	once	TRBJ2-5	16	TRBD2	CASSYSLAGGQETQYF	TGTGCCAGCAGTTACTCGCTAGCGGGGGGTCAAGAGACCCAGTACTTC
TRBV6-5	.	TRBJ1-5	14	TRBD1	CASRDRYSNQPQHF	TGTGCCAGCAGGGACAGGTATAGCAATCAGCCCCAGCATTTT
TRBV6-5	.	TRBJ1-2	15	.	CATTRDALSVGGYTF	TGTGCCACCACCCGGGATGCCCTAAGTGTTGGTGGCTACACCTTC
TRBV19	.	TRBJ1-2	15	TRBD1	CASTPGTEVSRGYTF	TGTGCCAGTACCCCCGGGACAGAGGTCTCCAGGGGCTACACCTTC
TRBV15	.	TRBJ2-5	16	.	CATSRDRAGSGETQYF	TGTGCCACCAGCAGAGATAGGGCGGGATCCGGAGAGACCCAGTACTTC
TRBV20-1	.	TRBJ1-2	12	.	CSASLRDYGYTF	TGCAGTGCTAGTTTGCGAGACTATGGCTACACCTTC
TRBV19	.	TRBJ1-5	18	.	CASSSQGGRGFSNQPQHF	TGTGCCAGTAGTTCTCAGGGAGGTCGAGGGTTTAGCAATCAGCCCCAGCATTTT
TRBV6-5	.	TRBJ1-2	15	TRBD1	CASSKQDTGGYGYTF	TGTGCCAGCAGTAAGCAGGATACAGGGGGCTATGGCTACACCTTC